This is a list of T cell receptor beta chains from one sample in a study of identical twins. TCRdb reprocessed the 5' RACE reads via MiXCR and lists one record per CDR3 protein. This table holds 600,000 to 800,000 distinct CDR3 sequences, around 21% found once. The sample also formed part of further work on T cells expressing NK-cell markers.

The sequenced sample was PBMCs. Receptors were obtained from a woman aged 18-30 years in good health. The CDR3 runs from the conserved cysteine through the conserved F or W. The D gene is left open where the match is weak. Size tells how often a clone was seen (once, few, many) or the class of an expanded clone, and some rows leave it out.

TRBJ2-1 . TRBV5-1 few CASSLGGVDNEQFF TGCGCCAGCAGCTTAGGGGGGGTAGACAATGAGCAGTTCTTC
TRBJ2-5 . TRBV6-5 many CASSSEGWKTQYF TGTGCCAGCAGTTCGGAGGGGTGGAAGACCCAGTACTTC
TRBJ2-1 TRBD2 TRBV6-2/TRBV6-3 few CASSYGRIAGGLNEQFF TGTGCCAGCAGTTACGGGCGAATAGCGGGAGGGCTAAATGAGCAGTTCTTC
TRBJ2-4 . TRBV5-6 . CASSPGGLGLGDIQYF TGTGCCAGCAGCCCCGGTGGTCTGGGGCTTGGGGACATTCAGTACTTC
TRBJ2-2 . TRBV7-2 . CASSSQIGRWTGELFF TGTGCCAGCAGCTCCCAGATAGGGAGATGGACCGGGGAGCTGTTTTTT
TRBJ2-7 . TRBV7-2 few CASSLWTGSYEQYF TGTGCCAGCAGCTTATGGACGGGATCCTACGAGCAGTACTTC
TRBJ1-1 TRBD1 TRBV7-9 . CASSLSQGVENTEAFF TGTGCCAGCAGCTTAAGCCAGGGGGTGGAGAACACTGAAGCTTTCTTT
TRBJ1-2 . TRBV29-1 . CSVEFFVRGDGYTF TGCAGCGTTGAGTTTTTTGTAAGGGGAGATGGCTACACCTTC
TRBJ1-1 . TRBV29-1 . CGAVKMNTEAFF TGCGGGGCAGTAAAAATGAACACTGAAGCTTTCTTT
TRBJ2-1 . TRBV20-1 many CSAPTTWTTEDNEQFF TGCAGTGCCCCTACGACGTGGACTACCGAAGACAATGAGCAGTTCTTC
TRBJ2-7 . TRBV7-2 few CASSSLSDYEQYF TGTGCCAGCAGCTCTCTGTCTGACTACGAGCAGTACTTC
TRBJ1-5 TRBD1 TRBV2 few CASTADRVGNQPQHF TGTGCCAGCACCGCGGACAGGGTAGGCAATCAGCCCCAGCATTTT